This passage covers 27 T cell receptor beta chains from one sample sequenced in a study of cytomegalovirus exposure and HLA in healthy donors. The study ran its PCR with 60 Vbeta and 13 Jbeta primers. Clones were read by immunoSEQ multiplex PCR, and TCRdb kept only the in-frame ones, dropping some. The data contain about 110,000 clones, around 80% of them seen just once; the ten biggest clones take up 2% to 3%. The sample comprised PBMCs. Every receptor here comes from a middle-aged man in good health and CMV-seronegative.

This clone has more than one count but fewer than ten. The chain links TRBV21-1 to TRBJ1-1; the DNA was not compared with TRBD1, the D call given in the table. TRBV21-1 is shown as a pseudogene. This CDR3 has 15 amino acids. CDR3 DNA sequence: TGTGCCAGCAGCAAAGGTGGGACAGGGGCTACTGAAGCTTTCTTT. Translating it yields CASSKGGTGATEAFF.

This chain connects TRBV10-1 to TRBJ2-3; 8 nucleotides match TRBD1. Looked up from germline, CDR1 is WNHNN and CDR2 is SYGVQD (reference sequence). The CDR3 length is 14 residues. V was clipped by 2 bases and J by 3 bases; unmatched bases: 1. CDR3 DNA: TGCGCCAGCAGTGAGCGACAGGGGACAGATACGCAGTATTTT. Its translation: CASSERQGTDTQYF.

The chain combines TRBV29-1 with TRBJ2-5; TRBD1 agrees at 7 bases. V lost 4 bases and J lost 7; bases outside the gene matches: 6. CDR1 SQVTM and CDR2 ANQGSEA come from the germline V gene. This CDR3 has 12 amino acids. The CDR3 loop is CSVGQGERTQYF. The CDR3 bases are TGCAGCGTTGGGCAGGGGGAAAGGACCCAGTACTTC. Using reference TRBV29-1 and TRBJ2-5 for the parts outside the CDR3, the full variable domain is SAVISQKPSRDICQRGTSLTIQCQVDSQVTMMFWYRQQPGQSLTLIATANQGSEATYESGFVIDKFPISRPNLTFSTLTVSNMSPEDSSIYLCSVGQGERTQYFGPGTRLLVL.

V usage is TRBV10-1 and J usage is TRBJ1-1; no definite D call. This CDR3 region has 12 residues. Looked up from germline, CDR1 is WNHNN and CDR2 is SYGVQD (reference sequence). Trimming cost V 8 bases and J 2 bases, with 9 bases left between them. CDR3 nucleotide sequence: TGCGCCAGCTCCCCGGGAAACACTGAAGCTTTCTTT. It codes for CASSPGNTEAFF.

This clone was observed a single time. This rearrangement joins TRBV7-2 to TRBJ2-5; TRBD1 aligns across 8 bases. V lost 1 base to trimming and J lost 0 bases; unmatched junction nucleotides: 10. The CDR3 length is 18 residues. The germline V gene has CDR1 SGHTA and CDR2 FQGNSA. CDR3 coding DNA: TGTGCCAGCAGCTTAGTTGGCGGGACAGGAACTTACCAAGAGACCCAGTACTTC. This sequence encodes CASSLVGGTGTYQETQYF.

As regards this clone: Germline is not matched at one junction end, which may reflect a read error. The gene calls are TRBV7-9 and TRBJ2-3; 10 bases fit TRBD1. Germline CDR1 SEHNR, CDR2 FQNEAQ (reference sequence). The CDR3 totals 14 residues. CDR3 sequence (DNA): TGTGCCAGCAGATTAGGGACAGGGGAAGATACGCAGTATTTT. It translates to CASRLGTGEDTQYF.

In DNA, the CDR3 is TGTGCCATCAGTGAGACCCGACCGGACAGGGTAATCGGGGAGCTGTTTTTT. It translates to CAISETRPDRVIGELFF. V usage is TRBV10-3 and J usage is TRBJ2-2, with TRBD1 identical over 8 bases. This CDR3 region has 17 residues. The V and J ends lost 2 bases and 7 bases, in that order; junction bases with no gene match: 12. Germline-derived CDR1 and CDR2 are ENHRY and SYGVKD.

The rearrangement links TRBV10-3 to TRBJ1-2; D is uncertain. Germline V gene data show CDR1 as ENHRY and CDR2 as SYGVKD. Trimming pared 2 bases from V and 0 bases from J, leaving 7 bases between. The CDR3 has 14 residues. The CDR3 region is CAISELQSNYGYTF. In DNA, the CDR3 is TGTGCCATCAGTGAGCTACAGTCTAACTATGGCTACACCTTC.

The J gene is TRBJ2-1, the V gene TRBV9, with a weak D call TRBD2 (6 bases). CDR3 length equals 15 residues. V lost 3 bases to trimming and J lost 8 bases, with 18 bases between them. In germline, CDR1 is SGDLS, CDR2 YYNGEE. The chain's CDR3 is CASSGRDSGVDEQFF. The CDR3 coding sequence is TGTGCCAGCAGCGGCAGGGATTCGGGGGTAGATGAGCAGTTCTTC. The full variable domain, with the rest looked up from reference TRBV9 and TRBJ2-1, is DSGVTQTPKHLITATGQRVTLRCSPRSGDLSVYWYQQSLDQGLQFLIQYYNGEERAKGNILERFSAQQFPDLHSELNLSSLELGDSALYFCASSGRDSGVDEQFFGPGTRLTVL.

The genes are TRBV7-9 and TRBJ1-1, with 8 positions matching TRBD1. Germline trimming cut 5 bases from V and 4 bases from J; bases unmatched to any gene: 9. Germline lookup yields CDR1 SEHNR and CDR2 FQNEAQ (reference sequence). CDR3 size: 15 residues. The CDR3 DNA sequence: TGTGCCAGCAGCGGAACAGGGGGTAAAAGCACTGAAGCTTTCTTT. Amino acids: CASSGTGGKSTEAFF.

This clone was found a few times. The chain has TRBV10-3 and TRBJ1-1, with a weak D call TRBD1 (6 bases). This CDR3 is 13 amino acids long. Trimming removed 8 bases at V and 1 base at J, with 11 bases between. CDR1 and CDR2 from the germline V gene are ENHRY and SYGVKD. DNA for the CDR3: TGTGCCATCGGGGAGGGACAGAACACTGAAGCTTTCTTT. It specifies CAIGEGQNTEAFF.

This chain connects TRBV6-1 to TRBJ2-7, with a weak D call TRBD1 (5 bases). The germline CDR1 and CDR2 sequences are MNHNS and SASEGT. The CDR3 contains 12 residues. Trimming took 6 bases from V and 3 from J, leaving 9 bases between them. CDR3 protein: CASSDRIYEQYF. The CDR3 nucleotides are TGTGCCAGCAGCGACAGAATCTACGAGCAGTACTTC.

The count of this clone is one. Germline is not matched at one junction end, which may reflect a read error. The CDR3 DNA reads TGTGCCAGCAGCCTAGCGGGGGCCAAAGAGACCCAGTACTTC. It is translated as CASSLAGAKETQYF. This chain links TRBV7-2 with TRBJ2-5, with 10 bases lining up with TRBD2. This CDR3 is built from 14 residues. Germline CDR1 and CDR2: SGHTA and FQGNSA.

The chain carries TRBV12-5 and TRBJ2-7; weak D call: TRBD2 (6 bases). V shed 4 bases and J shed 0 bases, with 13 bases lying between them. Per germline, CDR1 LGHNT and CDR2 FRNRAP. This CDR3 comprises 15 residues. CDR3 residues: CASGSGGGTSYEQYF. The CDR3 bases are TGTGCTAGTGGTTCGGGTGGCGGGACCTCCTACGAGCAGTACTTC.

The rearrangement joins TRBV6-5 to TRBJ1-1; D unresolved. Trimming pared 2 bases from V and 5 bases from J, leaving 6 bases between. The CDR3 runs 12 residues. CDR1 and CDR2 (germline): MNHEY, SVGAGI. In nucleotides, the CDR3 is TGTGCCAGCAGTTACGGAGGGACTGAAGCTTTCTTT. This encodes CASSYGGTEAFF.

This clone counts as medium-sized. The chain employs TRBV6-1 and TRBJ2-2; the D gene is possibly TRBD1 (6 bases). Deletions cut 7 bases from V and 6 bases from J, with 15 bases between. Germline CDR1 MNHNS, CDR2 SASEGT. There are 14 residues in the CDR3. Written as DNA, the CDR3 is TGTGCCAGCACTCGGGCAGGGGAATCCGGGGAGCTGTTTTTT. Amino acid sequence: CASTRAGESGELFF.

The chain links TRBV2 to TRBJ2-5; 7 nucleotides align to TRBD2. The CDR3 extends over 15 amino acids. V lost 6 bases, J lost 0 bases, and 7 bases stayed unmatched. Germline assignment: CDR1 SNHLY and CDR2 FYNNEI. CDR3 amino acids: CASRRSGVNQETQYF. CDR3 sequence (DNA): TGTGCCAGCAGGAGGAGCGGGGTAAACCAAGAGACCCAGTACTTC.

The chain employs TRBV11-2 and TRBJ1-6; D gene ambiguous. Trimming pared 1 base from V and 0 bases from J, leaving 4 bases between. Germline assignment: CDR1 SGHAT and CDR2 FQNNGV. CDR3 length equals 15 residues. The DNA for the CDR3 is TGTGCCAGCAGCTTAGGGAGCTCCTATAATTCACCCCTCCACTTT. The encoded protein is CASSLGSSYNSPLHF.

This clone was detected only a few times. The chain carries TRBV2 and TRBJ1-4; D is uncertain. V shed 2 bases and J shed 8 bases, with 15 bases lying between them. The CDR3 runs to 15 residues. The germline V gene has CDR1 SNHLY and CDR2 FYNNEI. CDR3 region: CASSESREVGEKLFF. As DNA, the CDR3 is TGTGCCAGCAGTGAATCTCGGGAGGTCGGGGAAAAACTGTTTTTT.

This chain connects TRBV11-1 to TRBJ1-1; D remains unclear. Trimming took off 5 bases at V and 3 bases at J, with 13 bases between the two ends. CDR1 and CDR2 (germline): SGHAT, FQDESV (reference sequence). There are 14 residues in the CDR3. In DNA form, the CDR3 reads TGTGCCAGCAGCGCCGGGAGGTGGGACACTGAAGCTTTCTTT. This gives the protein CASSAGRWDTEAFF.

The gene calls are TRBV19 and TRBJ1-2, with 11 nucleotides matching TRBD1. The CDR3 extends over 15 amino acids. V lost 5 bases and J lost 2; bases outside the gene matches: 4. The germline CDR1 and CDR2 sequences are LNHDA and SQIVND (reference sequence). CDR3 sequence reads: CASSPWDRGNYGYTF. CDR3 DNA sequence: TGTGCCAGTAGTCCCTGGGACAGGGGGAACTATGGCTACACCTTC.

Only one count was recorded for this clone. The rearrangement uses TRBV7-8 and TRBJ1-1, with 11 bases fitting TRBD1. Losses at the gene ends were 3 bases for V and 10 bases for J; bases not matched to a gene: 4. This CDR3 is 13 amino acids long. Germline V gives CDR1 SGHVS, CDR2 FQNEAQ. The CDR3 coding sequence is TGTGCCAGCAGCTTCGGGACAGGGGGTCGAGCTTTCTTT. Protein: CASSFGTGGRAFF.

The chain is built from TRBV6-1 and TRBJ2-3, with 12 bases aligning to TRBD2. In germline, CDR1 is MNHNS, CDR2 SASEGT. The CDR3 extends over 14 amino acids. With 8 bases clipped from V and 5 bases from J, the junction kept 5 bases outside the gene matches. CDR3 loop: CASLLAGGGDTQYF. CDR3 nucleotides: TGTGCCAGCCTACTAGCGGGGGGAGGAGATACGCAGTATTTT.

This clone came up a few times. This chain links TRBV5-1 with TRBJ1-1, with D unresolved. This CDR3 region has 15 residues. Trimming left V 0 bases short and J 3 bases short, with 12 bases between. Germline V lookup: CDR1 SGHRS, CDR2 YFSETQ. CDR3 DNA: TGCGCCAGCAGCTTGGCACCCGGTTCGTACACTGAAGCTTTCTTT. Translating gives CASSLAPGSYTEAFF.

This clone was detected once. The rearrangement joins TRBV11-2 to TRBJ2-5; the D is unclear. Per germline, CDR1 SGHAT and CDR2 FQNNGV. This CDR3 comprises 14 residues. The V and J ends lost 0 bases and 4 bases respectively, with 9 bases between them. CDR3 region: CASSLERSTETQYF. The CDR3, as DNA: TGTGCCAGCAGCTTAGAACGGTCCACAGAGACCCAGTACTTC.

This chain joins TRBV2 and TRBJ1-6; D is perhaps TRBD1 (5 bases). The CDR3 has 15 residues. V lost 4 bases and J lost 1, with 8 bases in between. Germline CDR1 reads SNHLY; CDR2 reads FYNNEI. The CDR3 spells CASSVRQSYNSPLHF. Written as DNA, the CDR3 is TGTGCCAGCAGTGTACGACAGTCCTATAATTCACCCCTCCACTTT. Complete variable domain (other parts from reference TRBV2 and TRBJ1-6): EPEVTQTPSHQVTQMGQEVILRCVPISNHLYFYWYRQILGQKVEFLVSFYNNEISEKSEIFDDQFSVERPDGSNFTLKIRSTKLEDSAMYFCASSVRQSYNSPLHFGNGTRLTVT.

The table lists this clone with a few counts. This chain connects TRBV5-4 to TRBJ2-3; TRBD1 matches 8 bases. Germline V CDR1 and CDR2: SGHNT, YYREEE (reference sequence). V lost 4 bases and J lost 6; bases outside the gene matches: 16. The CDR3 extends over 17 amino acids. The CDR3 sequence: CASSPRTGQGGWDTQYF. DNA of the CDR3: TGTGCCAGCAGCCCCAGGACAGGGCAAGGGGGGTGGGATACGCAGTATTTT.